The rows below give T cell receptor beta chains drawn from one sample of a study of early T cells in non-severe SARS-CoV-2 infection. TCRdb analysed the 5' RACE reads with MiXCR anew, one entry per CDR3 protein. Of under 75,000 distinct CDR3 sequences in the sample, about 12% were seen once. Sequenced input: whole blood. The source of these receptors is an adult who was a healthcare worker with PCR-confirmed SARS-CoV-2 infection or an uninfected control (not recorded which). Both conserved end residues are part of each CDR3. Each record gives: V gene, J gene, D gene, clone size, CDR3 DNA, CDR3 protein. The D gene is left open where the match is weak. Some rows mark clone size as missing; the rest say once, few, many or name a class of expanded clone.

v_call: TRBV6-2/TRBV6-3; j_call: TRBJ1-1; d_call: .; clone_size: .; cdr3_nt: TGTGCCAGCAGCCCGATGACCCTTGAAGCTTACTTT; cdr3_aa: CASSPMTLEAYF
v_call: TRBV28; j_call: TRBJ2-5; d_call: TRBD1; clone_size: .; cdr3_nt: TGTGCCAGCAGTCCTGGGACAGTAGAGACCCAGTACTTC; cdr3_aa: CASSPGTVETQYF
v_call: TRBV28; j_call: TRBJ2-2; d_call: .; clone_size: many; cdr3_nt: TGTGCCAGCAGTTTATTGTACGGGGAGCTGTTTTTT; cdr3_aa: CASSLLYGELFF
v_call: TRBV20-1; j_call: TRBJ2-5; d_call: TRBD2; clone_size: few; cdr3_nt: TGCAGTGCTCCCGGGGGGGCACGGGGGACCCAGTACTTC; cdr3_aa: CSAPGGARGTQYF
v_call: TRBV2; j_call: TRBJ1-1; d_call: TRBD1; clone_size: few; cdr3_nt: TGTGCCAGCAGTGTAGTCCAGGGGGCCTGGACTGAAGCTTTCTTT; cdr3_aa: CASSVVQGAWTEAFF
v_call: TRBV27; j_call: TRBJ2-5; d_call: TRBD1; clone_size: .; cdr3_nt: TGTGCCAGCAGTCTGGGACAGGGGCTCGAAGAGACCCAGTACTTC; cdr3_aa: CASSLGQGLEETQYF
v_call: TRBV27; j_call: TRBJ2-1; d_call: .; clone_size: .; cdr3_nt: TGTGCCAGCTGGGGGAACTACTACAATGAGCAGTTCTTC; cdr3_aa: CASWGNYYNEQFF
v_call: TRBV20-1; j_call: TRBJ2-3; d_call: .; clone_size: .; cdr3_nt: TGCAGTGCTAGTCCTGTAGGAGGGCTCACAGATACGCAGTATTTT; cdr3_aa: CSASPVGGLTDTQYF
v_call: TRBV3-1; j_call: TRBJ2-3; d_call: TRBD2; clone_size: few; cdr3_nt: TGTGCCAGCAGCCGGCCCACTAGCGGGAGAGATACGCAGTATTTT; cdr3_aa: CASSRPTSGRDTQYF
v_call: TRBV6-2/TRBV6-3; j_call: TRBJ2-3; d_call: .; clone_size: .; cdr3_nt: TGTGCCAGCAAGTTACGGGGGGCCACAGATACGCAGTATTTT; cdr3_aa: CASKLRGATDTQYF
v_call: TRBV7-2; j_call: TRBJ2-1; d_call: TRBD2; clone_size: .; cdr3_nt: TGTGCCAGCAGCTTATTTCTGGGACTAGCGGGGTACAATGAGCAGTTCTTC; cdr3_aa: CASSLFLGLAGYNEQFF
v_call: TRBV28; j_call: TRBJ1-4; d_call: .; clone_size: few; cdr3_nt: TGTGCCAGCAGTTGGAACGGGGTTGGTGAAAAACTGTTTTTT; cdr3_aa: CASSWNGVGEKLFF
v_call: TRBV3-1; j_call: TRBJ2-1; d_call: .; clone_size: few; cdr3_nt: TGTGCCAGCAGCCAAGGTCAGTTATACGTCAATGAGCAGTTCTTC; cdr3_aa: CASSQGQLYVNEQFF
v_call: TRBV29-1; j_call: TRBJ1-3; d_call: .; clone_size: .; cdr3_nt: TGCAGCGTTGACGGAGGTGGAAACACCATATATTTT; cdr3_aa: CSVDGGGNTIYF
v_call: TRBV29-1; j_call: TRBJ2-1; d_call: .; clone_size: many; cdr3_nt: TGCAGCGTTGAGGGGATAAGCTCCTACAATGAGCAGTTCTTC; cdr3_aa: CSVEGISSYNEQFF
v_call: TRBV10-3; j_call: TRBJ2-7; d_call: TRBD2; clone_size: .; cdr3_nt: TGTGCCATCAAAACTAGCGGGACTTCCTACGAGCAGTACTTC; cdr3_aa: CAIKTSGTSYEQYF
v_call: TRBV11-2; j_call: TRBJ2-1; d_call: .; clone_size: .; cdr3_nt: TGTGCCAGCAGTTATGGCGTCCGCTCCTACAATGAGCAGTTCTTC; cdr3_aa: CASSYGVRSYNEQFF
v_call: TRBV19; j_call: TRBJ1-4; d_call: .; clone_size: few; cdr3_nt: TGTGCCAGTAGTATCCGCCGGCAGGATAATGAAAAACTGTTTTTT; cdr3_aa: CASSIRRQDNEKLFF
v_call: TRBV7-2; j_call: TRBJ1-1; d_call: .; clone_size: .; cdr3_nt: TGTGCCAGCAGCTTAGATACGGGGCCGCGCACTGAAGCTTTCTTT; cdr3_aa: CASSLDTGPRTEAFF
v_call: TRBV5-1; j_call: TRBJ2-7; d_call: .; clone_size: .; cdr3_nt: TGCGCCAGCAGCTTACTAGGGAGCGGGTACGAGCAGTACTTC; cdr3_aa: CASSLLGSGYEQYF
v_call: TRBV20-1; j_call: TRBJ2-2; d_call: TRBD2; clone_size: few; cdr3_nt: TGCAGTGCTAGAAAGGCGGGAGCGAACACCGGGGAGCTGTTTTTT; cdr3_aa: CSARKAGANTGELFF
v_call: TRBV29-1; j_call: TRBJ1-5; d_call: .; clone_size: many; cdr3_nt: TGCAGCGTAGGACTGGGTTTCAATCAGCCCCAGCATTTT; cdr3_aa: CSVGLGFNQPQHF
v_call: TRBV7-6; j_call: TRBJ2-1; d_call: TRBD1; clone_size: .; cdr3_nt: TGTGCCAGCAGCTTAGGCGGGACAGGGGACAATGAGCAGTTCTTC; cdr3_aa: CASSLGGTGDNEQFF
v_call: TRBV4-2; j_call: TRBJ2-1; d_call: TRBD2; clone_size: few; cdr3_nt: TGTGCCAGCAGCCCTCAACTAGCGGGAGGTTACAATGAGCAGTTCTTC; cdr3_aa: CASSPQLAGGYNEQFF
v_call: TRBV20-1; j_call: TRBJ1-3; d_call: .; clone_size: many; cdr3_nt: TGCAGTGCTACCGACAGGTTTACAGGAAACACCATATATTTT; cdr3_aa: CSATDRFTGNTIYF
v_call: TRBV6-5; j_call: TRBJ2-7; d_call: .; clone_size: many; cdr3_nt: TGTGCCAGCAGCTACGCGGACAAACGGTGGGAGCAGTACTTC; cdr3_aa: CASSYADKRWEQYF
v_call: TRBV29-1; j_call: TRBJ1-1; d_call: .; clone_size: .; cdr3_nt: TGCAGCTACGGGTGGAACACTGAAGCTTTCTTT; cdr3_aa: CSYGWNTEAFF
v_call: TRBV27; j_call: TRBJ2-7; d_call: TRBD2; clone_size: .; cdr3_nt: TGTGCCAGCAGTTTAAAAGCGGGGCCTACCGAGCAGTACTTC; cdr3_aa: CASSLKAGPTEQYF
v_call: TRBV7-9; j_call: TRBJ2-3; d_call: .; clone_size: .; cdr3_nt: TGTGCCAGCAGCTTAGTCGGTAGCGGAGTTTCCACAGATACGCAGTATTTT; cdr3_aa: CASSLVGSGVSTDTQYF
v_call: TRBV7-3; j_call: TRBJ2-5; d_call: TRBD2; clone_size: many; cdr3_nt: TGTGCCAGCAGCCCCGGGGGGGGCGGAGAGACCCAGTACTTC; cdr3_aa: CASSPGGGGETQYF
v_call: TRBV6-4; j_call: TRBJ2-1; d_call: .; clone_size: .; cdr3_nt: TGTGCCAGCAGTGATAATGAGCAGTTCTTC; cdr3_aa: CASSDNEQFF
v_call: TRBV6-1; j_call: TRBJ2-1; d_call: TRBD2; clone_size: many; cdr3_nt: TGTGCCAGCAGTGGACTAGCCCATGGCAATGAGCAGTTCTTC; cdr3_aa: CASSGLAHGNEQFF
v_call: TRBV6-2/TRBV6-3; j_call: TRBJ1-5; d_call: TRBD1; clone_size: many; cdr3_nt: TGTGCCAGCAGTTACGGGACAGAAAATCAGCCCCAGCATTTT; cdr3_aa: CASSYGTENQPQHF
v_call: TRBV5-1; j_call: TRBJ2-1; d_call: .; clone_size: few; cdr3_nt: TGCGCCAGCAGCTTGGGGTTGGTAAACAATGAGCAGTTCTTC; cdr3_aa: CASSLGLVNNEQFF
v_call: TRBV6-2/TRBV6-3; j_call: TRBJ2-7; d_call: .; clone_size: many; cdr3_nt: TGTGCCAGCCGAAACCACGGCGCCTACGAGCAGTACTTC; cdr3_aa: CASRNHGAYEQYF
v_call: TRBV2; j_call: TRBJ2-7; d_call: TRBD2; clone_size: few; cdr3_nt: TGTGCCAGCAGGGGACTAGCGGTTAGCTACGAGCAGTACTTC; cdr3_aa: CASRGLAVSYEQYF
v_call: TRBV29-1; j_call: TRBJ1-1; d_call: .; clone_size: .; cdr3_nt: TGCAGCGTTGAAAAATTATTGAACACTGAAGCTTTCTTT; cdr3_aa: CSVEKLLNTEAFF
v_call: TRBV29-1; j_call: TRBJ2-1; d_call: TRBD2; clone_size: once; cdr3_nt: TGCAGCGTTCCCGGGGGGACTATGGGGCCGCAGTTCTTC; cdr3_aa: CSVPGGTMGPQFF
v_call: TRBV27; j_call: TRBJ1-4; d_call: .; clone_size: many; cdr3_nt: TGTGCCAGCAGTTTGGGGACCGGAAAACTGTTTTTT; cdr3_aa: CASSLGTGKLFF
v_call: TRBV19; j_call: TRBJ2-7; d_call: TRBD1; clone_size: few; cdr3_nt: TGTGCCAGTGCCCATAAGGGACAGGGCTACGAGCAGTACTTC; cdr3_aa: CASAHKGQGYEQYF
v_call: TRBV28; j_call: TRBJ2-7; d_call: .; clone_size: few; cdr3_nt: TGTGCCAGCAGTTTGGGAGTCTCCTACGAGCAGTACTTC; cdr3_aa: CASSLGVSYEQYF
v_call: TRBV5-4; j_call: TRBJ2-3; d_call: .; clone_size: many; cdr3_nt: TGTGCCAGCAGCTTGGCGGCCACAGATACGCAGTATTTT; cdr3_aa: CASSLAATDTQYF
v_call: TRBV29-1; j_call: TRBJ2-7; d_call: TRBD2; clone_size: many; cdr3_nt: TGCAGCGTTGAAAAGTTTACTAGCGGGTCCCCCTACGAGCAGTACTTC; cdr3_aa: CSVEKFTSGSPYEQYF
v_call: TRBV12-3/TRBV12-4; j_call: TRBJ1-4; d_call: .; clone_size: few; cdr3_nt: TGTGCCAGCAGTTGGACCTTGACACAGGGTATCAATGAAAAACTGTTTTTT; cdr3_aa: CASSWTLTQGINEKLFF
v_call: TRBV29-1; j_call: TRBJ2-1; d_call: .; clone_size: many; cdr3_nt: TGCAGCGTTGAATCGCCGGGTGAGCAGTTCTTC; cdr3_aa: CSVESPGEQFF